This TCR beta chain came from a study of blood T cell repertoires in COVID-19. In this sample, this clone turned up a few times. Adults between about 18 and 95 years of age took part from 24 US areas. Participant-reported clinical history was the basis for cohort assignment. As handled by the study authors: Amplified reference gene primers provided the basis for estimating nucleated cell counts. Data came from immunoSEQ multiplex PCR; TCRdb stores just in-frame clones and leaves some out. That table furnishes V, J and clone size, whereas the DNA furnished D and trimming. The data show 320,000 or so clones, roughly 85% seen once. CDR3 size: 15 residues. Trimming at V came to 4 bases and at J to 7 bases, leaving 10 bases not matched to a gene. In germline, CDR1 is MDHEN, CDR2 SYDVKM.

This TCR was recovered from a woman younger than 45 who had been exposed to COVID-19. The sample consisted of PBMCs or T cells enriched from blood (not recorded which). The V gene is TRBV28, the J gene TRBJ1-5, with 7 bases aligning to TRBD1. The CDR3 DNA reads TGTGCCAGCAGTTCTACAGGGGACCGGGAGCAGCCCCAGCATTTT. This encodes CASSSTGDREQPQHF. Filled out from reference TRBV28 and TRBJ1-5, the complete variable domain reads DVKVTQSSRYLVKRTGEKVFLECVQDMDHENMFWYRQDPGLGLRLIYFSYDVKMKEKGDIPEGYSVSREKKERFSLILESASTNQTSMYLCASSSTGDREQPQHFGDGTRLSIL.